This record looks at one T cell receptor beta chain sequence and its context. The length of the CDR3 is 17 residues. V shed 5 bases and J shed 0 bases, with 23 bases lying between them. Germline V gene data show CDR1 as DFQATT and CDR2 as SNEGSKA (reference sequence). TCRdb re-analysed the 5' RACE reads in MiXCR, keeping a single row per CDR3 protein. The sample has roughly 82,000 distinct CDR3 sequences, approximately 12% seen once. The data belong to a study of spatial heterogeneity in lung cancer. Stated time point: sample taken at primary tumor resection. The input material, whole RNA from tumor, nontumor lung or frozen PBMC, was sequenced unsorted.

This rearrangement joins TRBV20-1 to TRBJ2-7, with D maybe TRBD1 (5 bases). This specimen was PBMCs, taken at surgery. This sequence was found in a male donor with early-stage non-small cell lung cancer. The CDR3 region is CSAWQGSALPNSYEQYF. Written as DNA, the CDR3 is TGCAGTGCTTGGCAGGGTTCTGCTTTGCCTAACTCCTACGAGCAGTACTTC.